The TCR beta chain under discussion was sequenced for a study of PD-1 blockade in classical Hodgkin lymphoma. The V gene lost 4 bases and the J gene lost 3 bases, with 12 bases spanning the gap. Germline-derived CDR1 and CDR2 are GTSNPN and SVGIG (reference sequence). This CDR3 has 13 residues. Assay: immunoSEQ multiplex PCR; the TCRdb copy retains only in-frame clones and omits some. The repertoire holds 60,000 to 65,000 clones, with roughly 88% as singletons. Every patient relapsed after autologous stem cell transplantation, and brentuximab vedotin exposure varied. The origin of this receptor is a human donor with classical Hodgkin lymphoma. Source: peripheral blood mononuclear cells (PBMCs), taken at baseline. This chain uses TRBV30 with TRBJ1-2; D might be TRBD1 (6 bases). The CDR3: CAWNRDTHYGYTF. Here the CDR3 DNA reads TGTGCCTGGAATCGGGACACTCACTATGGCTACACCTTC.